This T cell receptor beta chain was sequenced during a study of T cell repertoires in cytomegalovirus infection. Study context: As its CMV epitopes, the study selected recently identified HLA-C-restricted and well-studied HLA-B-restricted targets. Public signatures in TCR beta pointed to CMV infection and matching HLA type.

A note on this clonotype: Antigen specificity is unknown.

The V gene lost 6 bases and the J gene lost 4 bases, with 15 bases spanning the gap. The germline CDR1 and CDR2 sequences are SGHVS and FQNEAQ. The CDR3 is 14 residues long. From the reads, TCRdb called clonotypes with MiXCR, one entry per CDR3 protein. This table holds approximately 390,000 distinct CDR3 sequences, approximately 30% found once. This chain uses TRBV7-8 with TRBJ2-5, with D possibly called TRBD1 or TRBD2 (5 bases each). This sequence was found in a human donor in good health (CMV status not recorded). Some clones in this sample may be carry-over from other donors' samples. The specimen comprised cultured PBMCs, sampled from culture after CMV antigen stimulation. Written as DNA, the CDR3 is TGTGCCAGCAGTCCTTGGGGGAGCACAGAGACCCAGTACTTC. Amino acids: CASSPWGSTETQYF.